This T cell receptor (beta chain) was retrieved from a study of cytotoxic CD8 clonotypes in ibrutinib-treated CLL. The data were produced by immunoSEQ multiplex PCR, yet TCRdb's version contains in-frame clones alone and is incomplete. The repertoire has roughly 300,000 clones, approximately 76% of them found once; the top ten carry about 5.7%. This clone was recorded a few times. The germline CDR1 and CDR2 sequences are ENHRY and SYGVKD. Trimming took off 11 bases at V and 1 base at J, with 15 bases between the two ends. The CDR3 is 13 amino acids. This sample comprised PBMCs, obtained at disease progression, from a patient treated with ibrutinib. The clonotype comes from a human donor with chronic lymphocytic leukemia. The chain links TRBV10-3 to TRBJ2-7; tentatively, D is TRBD1 (6 bases). DNA of the CDR3: TGTGCCTCCAGACAGGCCCTGTCCTACGAGCAGTACTTC. Protein product: CASRQALSYEQYF.